This T cell receptor (beta chain) appears in the sequencing data of a study of blood T cell repertoires in COVID-19. Study information: From T cells, B-cell-depleted T cells, or PBMCs came the material, which was cDNA or gDNA.

Germline CDR1 reads MGHRA; CDR2 reads YSYEKL. The V gene end was trimmed by 3 bases and the J gene end by 7 bases; junction bases not matched to a gene: 9. CDR3 length: 17 residues. Profiling relied on immunoSEQ multiplex PCR, and the TCRdb table lists in-frame clones only, not all of them. The sample shows around 90,000 clones, 80% to 90% of them seen only once. The rearrangement uses TRBV4-1 and TRBJ1-4; 12 positions match TRBD1. The sequence was obtained from a human donor in a cohort sampled during active COVID-19. The specimen was peripheral blood. Here the CDR3 DNA reads TGCGCCAGCAGCCAGGGTTGGGGACAGGGGGCGGGTGAAAAACTGTTTTTT. It yields the protein CASSQGWGQGAGEKLFF.